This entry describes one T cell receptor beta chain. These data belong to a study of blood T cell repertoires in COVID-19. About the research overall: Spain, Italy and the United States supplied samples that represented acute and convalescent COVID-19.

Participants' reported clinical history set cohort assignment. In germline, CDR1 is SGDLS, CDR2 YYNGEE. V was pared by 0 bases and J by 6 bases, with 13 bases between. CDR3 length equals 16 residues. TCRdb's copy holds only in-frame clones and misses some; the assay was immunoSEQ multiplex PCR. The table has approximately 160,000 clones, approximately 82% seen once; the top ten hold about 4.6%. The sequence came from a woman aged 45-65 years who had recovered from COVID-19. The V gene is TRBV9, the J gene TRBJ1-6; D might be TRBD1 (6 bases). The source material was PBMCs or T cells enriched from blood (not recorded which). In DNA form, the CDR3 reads TGTGCCAGCAGCGTAGCACCGGGACAAGCTAATTCACCCCTCCACTTT. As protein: CASSVAPGQANSPLHF.